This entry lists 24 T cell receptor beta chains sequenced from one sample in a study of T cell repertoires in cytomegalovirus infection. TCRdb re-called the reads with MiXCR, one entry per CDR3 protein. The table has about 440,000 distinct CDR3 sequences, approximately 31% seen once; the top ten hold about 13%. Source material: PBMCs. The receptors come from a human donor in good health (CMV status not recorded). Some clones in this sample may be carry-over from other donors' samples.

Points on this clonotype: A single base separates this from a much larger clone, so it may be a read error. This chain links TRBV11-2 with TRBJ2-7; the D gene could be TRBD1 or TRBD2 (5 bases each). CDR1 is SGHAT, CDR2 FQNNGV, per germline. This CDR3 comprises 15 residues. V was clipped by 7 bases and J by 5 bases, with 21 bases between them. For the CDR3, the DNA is TGTGCCAGCATCTTTAGAGGGACCTCCATGGACGAGCAGTACTTC. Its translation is CASIFRGTSMDEQYF.

CDR3 in amino acids: CASSQDKETGLNEKLFF. CDR3 coding DNA: TGTGCCAGCAGCCAAGATAAGGAGACAGGGCTGAATGAAAAACTGTTTTTT. The V and J genes are TRBV3-1 and TRBJ1-4, with 7 bases identical to TRBD1. Germline CDR1 reads LGHDT; CDR2 reads YNNKEL (reference sequence). The CDR3 sequence is 17 residues long. Unmatched junction bases numbered 9, after V lost 0 bases and J lost 5 bases. The whole variable domain, remainder taken from reference TRBV3-1 and TRBJ1-4, is DTAVSQTPKYLVTQMGNDKSIKCEQNLGHDTMYWYKQDSKKFLKIMFSYNNKELIINETVPNRFSPKSPDKAHLNLHINSLELGDSAVYFCASSQDKETGLNEKLFFGSGTQLSVL.

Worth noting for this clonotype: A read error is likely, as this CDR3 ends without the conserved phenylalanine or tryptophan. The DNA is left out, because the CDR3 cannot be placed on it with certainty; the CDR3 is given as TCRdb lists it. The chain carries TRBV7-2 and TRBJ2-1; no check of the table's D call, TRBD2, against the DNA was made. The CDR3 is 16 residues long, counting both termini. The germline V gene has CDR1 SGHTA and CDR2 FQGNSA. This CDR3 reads CASSREGRRGSNEQLL.

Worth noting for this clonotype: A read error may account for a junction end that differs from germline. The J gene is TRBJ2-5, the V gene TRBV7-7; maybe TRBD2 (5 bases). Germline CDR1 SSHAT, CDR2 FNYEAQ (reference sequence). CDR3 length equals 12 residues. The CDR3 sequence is CASSLASGPQYF. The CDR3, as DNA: TGTGCTAGCAGCTTAGCGTCAGGACCTCAGTACTTC.

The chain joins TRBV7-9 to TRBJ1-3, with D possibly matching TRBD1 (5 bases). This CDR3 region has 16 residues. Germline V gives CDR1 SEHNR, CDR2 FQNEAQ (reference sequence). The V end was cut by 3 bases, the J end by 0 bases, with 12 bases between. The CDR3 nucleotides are TGTGCCAGCAGCTTCCTCGGGGGGGACTCTGGAAACACCATATATTTT. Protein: CASSFLGGDSGNTIYF.

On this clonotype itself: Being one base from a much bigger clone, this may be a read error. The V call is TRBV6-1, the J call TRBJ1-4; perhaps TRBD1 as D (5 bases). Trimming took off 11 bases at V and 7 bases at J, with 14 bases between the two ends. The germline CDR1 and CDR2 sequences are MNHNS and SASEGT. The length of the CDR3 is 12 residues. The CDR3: CAGTGEVEKLFF. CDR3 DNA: TGTGCCGGCACAGGAGAGGTTGAAAAACTGTTTTTT.

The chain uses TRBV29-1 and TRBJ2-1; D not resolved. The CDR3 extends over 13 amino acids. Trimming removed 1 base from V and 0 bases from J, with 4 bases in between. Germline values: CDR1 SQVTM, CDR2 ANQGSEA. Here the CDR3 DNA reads TGCAGCGTTGAAGTCCTCTCCTACAATGAGCAGTTCTTC. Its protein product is CSVEVLSYNEQFF.

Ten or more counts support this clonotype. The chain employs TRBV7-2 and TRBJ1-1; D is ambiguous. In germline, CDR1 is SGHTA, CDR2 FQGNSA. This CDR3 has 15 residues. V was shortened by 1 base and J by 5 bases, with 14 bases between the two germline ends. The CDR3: CASSLVLGGVTEAFF. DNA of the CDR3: TGTGCCAGCAGCTTAGTACTTGGCGGGGTGACTGAAGCTTTCTTT.

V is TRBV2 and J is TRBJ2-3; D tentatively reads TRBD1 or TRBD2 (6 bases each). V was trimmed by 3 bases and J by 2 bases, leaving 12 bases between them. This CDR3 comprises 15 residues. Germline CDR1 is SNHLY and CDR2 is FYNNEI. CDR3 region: CASSDLRGATDTQYF. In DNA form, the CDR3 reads TGTGCCAGCAGTGATCTGAGGGGGGCCACAGATACGCAGTATTTT.

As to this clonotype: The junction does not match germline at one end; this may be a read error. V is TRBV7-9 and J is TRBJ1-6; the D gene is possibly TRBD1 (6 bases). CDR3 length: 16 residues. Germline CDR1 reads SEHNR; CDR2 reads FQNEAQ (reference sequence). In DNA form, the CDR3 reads TGTGCCAGCAGCGCAAAAAAGGGGGGAATCGATTCACCCCTCCCCTTT. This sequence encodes CASSAKKGGIDSPLPF.

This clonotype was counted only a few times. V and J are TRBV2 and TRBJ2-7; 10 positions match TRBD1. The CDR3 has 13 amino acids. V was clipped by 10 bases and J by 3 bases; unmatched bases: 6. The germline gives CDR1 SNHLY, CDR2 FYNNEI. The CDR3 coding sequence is TGTGCCACACACCGGGACAGGGGCTACGAGCAGTACTTC. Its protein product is CATHRDRGYEQYF.

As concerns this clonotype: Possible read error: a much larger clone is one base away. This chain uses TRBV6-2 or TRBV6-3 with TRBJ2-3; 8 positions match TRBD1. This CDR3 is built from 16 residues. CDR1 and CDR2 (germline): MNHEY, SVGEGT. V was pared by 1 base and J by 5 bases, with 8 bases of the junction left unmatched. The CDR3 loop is CASSYWKTGVGDTQYF. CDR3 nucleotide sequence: TGTGCCAGCAGTTACTGGAAGACAGGGGTAGGAGATACGCAGTATTTT.

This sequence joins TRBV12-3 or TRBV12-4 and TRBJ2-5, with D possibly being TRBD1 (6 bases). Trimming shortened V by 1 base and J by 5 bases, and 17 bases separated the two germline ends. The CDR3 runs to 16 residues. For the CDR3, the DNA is TGTGCCAGCAGTTTAGGGGGGCCCTCGGGTACGGAGACCCAGTACTTC. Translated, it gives CASSLGGPSGTETQYF.

The CDR3 loop is CASSRTQGSYEAFF. CDR3 sequence (DNA): TGCGCCAGCAGCCGAACTCAGGGATCCTATGAAGCTTTCTTT. This chain uses TRBV4-1 with TRBJ1-1, with D possibly matching TRBD1 (5 bases). The CDR3 has 14 residues. The V end was cut by 4 bases, the J end by 7 bases, with 16 bases between. From germline, CDR1 is MGHRA and CDR2 YSYEKL.

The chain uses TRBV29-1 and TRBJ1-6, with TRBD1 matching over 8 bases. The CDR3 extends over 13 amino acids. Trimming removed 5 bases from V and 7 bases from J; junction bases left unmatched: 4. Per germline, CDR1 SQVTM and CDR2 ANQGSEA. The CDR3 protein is CSVRRDRNSPLHF. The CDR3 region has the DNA TGCAGCGTTCGCCGGGACAGGAATTCACCCCTCCACTTT. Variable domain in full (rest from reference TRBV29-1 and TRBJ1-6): SAVISQKPSRDICQRGTSLTIQCQVDSQVTMMFWYRQQPGQSLTLIATANQGSEATYESGFVIDKFPISRPNLTFSTLTVSNMSPEDSSIYLCSVRRDRNSPLHFGNGTRLTVT.

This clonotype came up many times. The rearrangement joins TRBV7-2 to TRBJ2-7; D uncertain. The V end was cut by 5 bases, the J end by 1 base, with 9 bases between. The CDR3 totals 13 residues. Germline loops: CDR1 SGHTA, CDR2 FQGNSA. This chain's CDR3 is CASSPWRSYEQYF. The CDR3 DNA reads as TGTGCCAGCAGCCCCTGGCGGTCCTACGAGCAGTACTTC.

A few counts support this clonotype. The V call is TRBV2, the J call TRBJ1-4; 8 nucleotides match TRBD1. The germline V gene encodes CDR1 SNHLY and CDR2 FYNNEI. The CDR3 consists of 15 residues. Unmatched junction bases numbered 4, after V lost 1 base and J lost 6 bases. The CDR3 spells CASSEEAGGDEKLFF. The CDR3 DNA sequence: TGTGCCAGCAGTGAAGAGGCAGGGGGCGATGAAAAACTGTTTTTT.

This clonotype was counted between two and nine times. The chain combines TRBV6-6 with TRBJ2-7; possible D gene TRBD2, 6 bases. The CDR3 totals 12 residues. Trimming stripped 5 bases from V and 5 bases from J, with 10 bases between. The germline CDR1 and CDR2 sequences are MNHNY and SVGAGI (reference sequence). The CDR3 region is CASSPGSHEQYF. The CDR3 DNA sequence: TGTGCCAGCAGTCCCGGGAGCCACGAGCAGTACTTC.

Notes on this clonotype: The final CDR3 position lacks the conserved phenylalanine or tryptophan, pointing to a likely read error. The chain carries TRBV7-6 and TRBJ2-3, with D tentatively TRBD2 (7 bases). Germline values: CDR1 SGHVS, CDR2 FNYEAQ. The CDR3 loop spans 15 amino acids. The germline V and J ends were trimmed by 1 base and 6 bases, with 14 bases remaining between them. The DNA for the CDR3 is TGTGCCAGCAGCTTAGGGGGGGGCCGAATGGATACGCAGTATTTG. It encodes CASSLGGGRMDTQYL.

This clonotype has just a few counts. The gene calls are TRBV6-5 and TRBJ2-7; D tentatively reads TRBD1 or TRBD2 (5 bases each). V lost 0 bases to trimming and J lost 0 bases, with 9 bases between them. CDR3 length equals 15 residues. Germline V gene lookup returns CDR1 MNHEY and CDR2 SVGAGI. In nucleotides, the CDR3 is TGTGCCAGCAGTTACTCGGGGGTGAACTCCTACGAGCAGTACTTC. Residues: CASSYSGVNSYEQYF.

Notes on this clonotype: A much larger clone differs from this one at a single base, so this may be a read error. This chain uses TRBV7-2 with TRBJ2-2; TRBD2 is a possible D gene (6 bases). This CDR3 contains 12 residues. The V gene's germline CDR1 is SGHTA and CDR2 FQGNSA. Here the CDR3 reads CASSSPGGALFF. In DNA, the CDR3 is TGTGCCAGCAGCTCCCCAGGCGGGGCGCTGTTTTTT.

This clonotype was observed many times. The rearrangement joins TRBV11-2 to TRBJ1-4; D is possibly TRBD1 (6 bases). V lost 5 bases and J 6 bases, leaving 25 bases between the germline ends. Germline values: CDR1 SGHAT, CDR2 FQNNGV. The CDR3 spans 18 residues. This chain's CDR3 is CASSQWGGVPPRDEKLFF. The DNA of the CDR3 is TGTGCCAGCAGCCAGTGGGGGGGCGTCCCCCCAAGGGATGAAAAACTGTTTTTT.

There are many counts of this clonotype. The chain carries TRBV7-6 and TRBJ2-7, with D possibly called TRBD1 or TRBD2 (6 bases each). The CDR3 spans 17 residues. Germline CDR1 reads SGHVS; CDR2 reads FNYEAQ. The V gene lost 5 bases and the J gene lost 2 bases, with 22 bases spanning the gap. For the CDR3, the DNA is TGTGCCAGCAGCCCAGGGGTGGGGGGCCTGGGCCCCTACGAGCAGTACTTC. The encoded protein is CASSPGVGGLGPYEQYF.

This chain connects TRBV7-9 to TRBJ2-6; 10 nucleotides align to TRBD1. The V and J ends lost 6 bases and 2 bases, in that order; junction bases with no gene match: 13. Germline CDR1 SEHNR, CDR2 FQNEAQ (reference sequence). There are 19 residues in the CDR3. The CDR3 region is CASSQTLGQGYTGANVLTF. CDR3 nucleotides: TGTGCCAGCAGTCAGACCCTGGGACAGGGGTATACTGGGGCCAACGTCCTGACTTTC.